The source of this T cell receptor (beta chain) is a study of T cell responses to AZD1222 COVID-19 vaccine (dated by TCRdb to the early 2020s). With regard to the full study: Because spike-specific TCR depth and breadth did not differ between the two schedules, AZD1222 recipients who got a second dose at roughly 4 weeks were pooled with those who got a second dose at roughly 12 weeks. A total of 240 or so trial participants underwent TCR sequencing, of whom some 200 had received two doses of AZD1222 and some 26 had received two doses of the MenACWY control vaccine. Enrollment into the trials was organized by age into subgroups of 18-55, 56-69 and 70-plus years, and those subgroups contained approximately 150, 30 and 60 TCR-sequenced participants, respectively. General findings and caveats noted by the study authors: Participants were mostly white British, with more females than males. The authors suggested clonal diversity may have been underestimated. Epitopes outside the regions mutated in the B.1.351 and B.1.1.7 variants were reportedly recognized by nearly half of the unique spike-specific TCRs. Because no samples from the day 14 peak response were available, repertoires could be characterized only after the peak T cell response. A significant rise in spike-specific TCR breadth and depth was observed after two AZD1222 doses relative to day 0 and relative to MenACWY recipients. Conclusions about previously exposed vaccinees are limited, since just five or six AZD1222 recipients were seropositive for SARS-CoV-2 at baseline. The 56-69-year group was small, and its depth increase did not reach significance, likely because of low power. CD4 TCRs associated with the vaccine covered the entire spike protein, and the dominant responses were in regions 160-218 and 743-854.

Trimming leaves V shorter by 2 bases and J shorter by 2 bases, with the junction holding 6 bases beyond the gene matches. The CDR3 has 16 amino acids, counting the end cysteine and phenylalanine. Of the read, only the CDR3 DNA is kept; its 48 bases are in frame from base 1. Via the germline V gene, CDR1 is MNHEY and CDR2 SVGAGI. About this clone: This clone's antigen is unknown. Base qualities are missing; no much larger clone stands one base away.

The CDR3 regions of human TCRbeta chains were subjected to immunosequencing. The authors' pipeline ran thus. TCRs in the repertoires were compared against a reference library of SARS-CoV-2-specific TCRs that had been generated with the MIRA antigen-specificity platform. Breadth was defined as the fraction of unique TCRs that were SARS-CoV-2-associated, and depth was defined as the fraction of total T cells that were SARS-CoV-2-associated. Using the MIRA data, each spike-specific TCR was assigned both to the spike region to which the TCR was reactive and to a CD4 or CD8 class. Log10-transformed breadth and depth values were compared by one-way ANOVA with Sidak's multiple comparisons tests. TCRdb's version of the immuneACCESS table is confined to in-frame rearrangements and falls short of the full clone set. An unresolved V gene accounts for under half of the shortfall where checked; the remainder is of unknown origin. The DNA was the basis for D and trimming; V, J and clone size are from that table. This sample lists about 160,000 clones; 80% to 90% were detected once. The ten largest clones take up approximately 6.9% of the sample.

In light of the paper, this sample's time point label describes: baseline before first vaccination. Samples from vaccinated people were obtained from the UK trials COV001 and COV002, which included a single-blind randomized controlled phase 2/3 trial of AZD1222 (ChAdOx1 nCoV-19) in healthy adults. For TCRbeta chain sequencing, PBMC samples from trial participants were taken at day 0 and at day 28 after the second dose. The sequence was obtained from an adult in good health. The V and J genes are TRBV6-5 and TRBJ2-3, and 8 bases in between align with TRBD2. The input for sequencing was peripheral blood, taken on day 0 of AZD1222 vaccination. The CDR3 in this case is CASSYRQAGATDTQYF. At the DNA level, the sequence is TGTGCCAGCAGTTACCGACAAGCGGGGGCCACAGATACGCAGTATTTT.